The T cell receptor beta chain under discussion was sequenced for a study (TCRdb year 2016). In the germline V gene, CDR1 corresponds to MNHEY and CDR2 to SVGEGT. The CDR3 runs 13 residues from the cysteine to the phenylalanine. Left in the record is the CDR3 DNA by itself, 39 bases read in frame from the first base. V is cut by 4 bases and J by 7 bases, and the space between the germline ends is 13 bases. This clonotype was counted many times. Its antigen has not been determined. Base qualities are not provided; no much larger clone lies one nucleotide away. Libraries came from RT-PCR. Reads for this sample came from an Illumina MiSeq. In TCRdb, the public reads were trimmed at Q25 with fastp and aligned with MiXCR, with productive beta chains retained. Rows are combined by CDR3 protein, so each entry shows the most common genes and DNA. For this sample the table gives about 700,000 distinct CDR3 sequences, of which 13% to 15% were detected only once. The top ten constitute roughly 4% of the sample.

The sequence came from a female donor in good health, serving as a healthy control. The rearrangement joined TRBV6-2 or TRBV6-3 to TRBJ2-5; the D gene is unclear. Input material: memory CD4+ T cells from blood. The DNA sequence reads TGTGCCAGCAGTTCGACCTTGGAAGGGACCCAGTACTTC. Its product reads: CASSSTLEGTQYF.